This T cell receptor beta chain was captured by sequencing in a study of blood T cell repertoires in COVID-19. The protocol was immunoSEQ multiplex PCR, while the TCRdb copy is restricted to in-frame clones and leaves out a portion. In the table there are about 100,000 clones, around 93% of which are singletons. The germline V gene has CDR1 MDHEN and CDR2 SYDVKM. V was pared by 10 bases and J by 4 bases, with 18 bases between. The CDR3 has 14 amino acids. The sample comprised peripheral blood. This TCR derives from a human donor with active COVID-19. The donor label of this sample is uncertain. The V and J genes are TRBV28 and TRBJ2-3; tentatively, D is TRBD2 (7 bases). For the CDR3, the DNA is TGTGCCACCAGCCAGTCGGGGGGCCCAGATACGCAGTATTTT. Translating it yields CATSQSGGPDTQYF.